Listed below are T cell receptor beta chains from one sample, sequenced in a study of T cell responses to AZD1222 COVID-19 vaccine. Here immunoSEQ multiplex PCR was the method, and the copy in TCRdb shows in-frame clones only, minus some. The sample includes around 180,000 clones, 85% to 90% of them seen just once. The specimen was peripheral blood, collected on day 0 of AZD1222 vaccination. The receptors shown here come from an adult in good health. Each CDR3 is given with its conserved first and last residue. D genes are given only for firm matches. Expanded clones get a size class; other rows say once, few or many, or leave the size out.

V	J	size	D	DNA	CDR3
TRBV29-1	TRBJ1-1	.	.	TGCAGCGTTGTGGCGGGTGGGAACACTGAAGCTTTCTTT	CSVVAGGNTEAFF
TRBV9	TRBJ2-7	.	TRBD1	TGTGCCAGCAGCGTAGGACAGGGTCGATCCTACGAGCAGTACTTC	CASSVGQGRSYEQYF
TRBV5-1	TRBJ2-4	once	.	TGCGCCAGCAGCTTGAGCCCAGGGGCAGATAAAAACATTCAGTACTTC	CASSLSPGADKNIQYF
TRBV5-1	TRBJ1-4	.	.	TGCGCCAGCAGCCAGGTACCGGGGGCTACTAATGAAAAACTGTTTTTT	CASSQVPGATNEKLFF
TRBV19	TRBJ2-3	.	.	TGTGCCAGTAGTATAGCCGCAGATACGCAGTATTTT	CASSIAADTQYF
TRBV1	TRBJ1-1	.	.	TGCACCAGCAGCCAAGGGGGGCCCCAAACTGTATACATGAACACTGAAGCTTTCTTT	CTSSQGGPQTVYMNTEAFF
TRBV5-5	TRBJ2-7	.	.	TGTGCCAGCAGCCCCTTAGAACGGGCCCACGAGCAGTACTTC	CASSPLERAHEQYF
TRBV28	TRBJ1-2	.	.	TGTGCCAGCACCCTCAGGGTGGACTATGGCTACACCTTC	CASTLRVDYGYTF
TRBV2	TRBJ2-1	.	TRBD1	TGTGCCAGCAGTGGACAGGGGGTCTCCTACAATGAGCAGTTCTTC	CASSGQGVSYNEQFF
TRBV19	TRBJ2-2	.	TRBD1	TGTGCCAGTGGGGACAGGTCAGACACCGGGGAGCTGTTTTTT	CASGDRSDTGELFF
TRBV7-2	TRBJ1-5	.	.	TGTGCCAGCAGCTCCCGACCCCCGGGGAATAGCAATCAGCCCCAGCATTTT	CASSSRPPGNSNQPQHF
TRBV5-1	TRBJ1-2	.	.	TGCGCCAGCAGCGATGGTCAGGGAGAATATGGCTACACCTTC	CASSDGQGEYGYTF
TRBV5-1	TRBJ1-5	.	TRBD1	TGCGCCAGCAGCTTGCAGGGGGCGCAGGGTCAGCCCCAGCATTTT	CASSLQGAQGQPQHF
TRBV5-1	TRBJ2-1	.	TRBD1	TGCGCCAGCAGCCGCGACAGGGTCGATGAGCAGTTCTTC	CASSRDRVDEQFF
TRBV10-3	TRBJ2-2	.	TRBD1	TGTGCCATCAGGGTACAGGGGGCGATAACCGGGGAGCTGTTTTTT	CAIRVQGAITGELFF
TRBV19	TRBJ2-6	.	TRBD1	TGTGCCAGTAGCAACGTCGGGTCCACAGGGGGCGTTTGGGCCAACGTCCTGACTTTC	CASSNVGSTGGVWANVLTF
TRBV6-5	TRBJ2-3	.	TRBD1	TGTGCTGGGTCAGAAAGGACAGGGGGCACAGATACGCAGTATTTT	CAGSERTGGTDTQYF
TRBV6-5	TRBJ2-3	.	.	TGTGCCAGCACGAGCGGTAGCACAGATACGCAGTATTTT	CASTSGSTDTQYF
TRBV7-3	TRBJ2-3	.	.	TGTGCCAGCAGCTTAGTCATTTTTTTAGAAGATACGCAGTATTTT	CASSLVIFLEDTQYF
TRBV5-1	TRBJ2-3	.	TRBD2	TGCGCCAGCAGCCCTCCCAGCGGGGGGGCAACAGATACGCAGTATTTT	CASSPPSGGATDTQYF
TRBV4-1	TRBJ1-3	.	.	TGCGCCAGCAGCCAAGATAGCAGCAACTCTGGAAACACCATATATTTT	CASSQDSSNSGNTIYF
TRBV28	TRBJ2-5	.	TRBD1	TGTGCCAGCAGTTTATCACAGGGGGCCCAGTACTTC	CASSLSQGAQYF
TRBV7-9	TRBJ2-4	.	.	TGTGCCAGCAGCTTACCGGAATTGCTAGCCAAAAACATTCAGTACTTC	CASSLPELLAKNIQYF
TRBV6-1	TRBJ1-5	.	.	TGTGCCAGCAGTGAAAGCGGGGGAAATCAGCCCCAGCATTTT	CASSESGGNQPQHF
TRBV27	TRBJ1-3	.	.	TGTGCCAGCACCCCTAAGTCCGGCTCTGGAAACACCATATATTTT	CASTPKSGSGNTIYF
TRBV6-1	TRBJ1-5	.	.	TGTGCCAGCAGTGATTACACCCAAGATCAGCCCCAGCATTTT	CASSDYTQDQPQHF
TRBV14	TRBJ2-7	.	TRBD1	TGTGCCAGCAGCCAAGATGAGGGGACAGGAGATGATACCTCCTACGAGCAGTACTTC	CASSQDEGTGDDTSYEQYF
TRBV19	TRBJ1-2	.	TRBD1	TGTGCCAGTAGTCCACCGCCTGGCAGGGGGATCTATGGCTACACCTTC	CASSPPPGRGIYGYTF
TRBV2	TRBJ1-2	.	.	TGTGCCAGCAGTGAGTCGGATCTCTATGGCTACACCTTC	CASSESDLYGYTF
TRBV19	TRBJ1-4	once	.	TGTGCCAGTAGTACCGGCCGAGGAGATGATGAAAAACTGTTTTTT	CASSTGRGDDEKLFF
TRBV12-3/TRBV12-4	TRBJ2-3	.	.	TGTGCCAGCAGGGATAAGGGGTGGAGTGCGCAGTATTTT	CASRDKGWSAQYF
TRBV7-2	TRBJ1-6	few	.	TGTGCCAGCAGCTTAAGCGGTTCCTATAATTCACCCCTCCACTTT	CASSLSGSYNSPLHF
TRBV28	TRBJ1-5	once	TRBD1	TGTGCCAGCAGTTCGGCCGGGACAGTGGAGTATCAGCCCCAGCATTTT	CASSSAGTVEYQPQHF
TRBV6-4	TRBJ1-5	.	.	TGTGCCAGCAGTGACTTGTGGGGTCTAGTGTATAGCAATCAGCCCCAGCATTTT	CASSDLWGLVYSNQPQHF
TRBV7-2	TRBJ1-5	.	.	TGTGCCAGCAGCCCGGGGGAGAGGGTGAGTTGGCCCCAGCATTTT	CASSPGERVSWPQHF
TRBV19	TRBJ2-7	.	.	TGTGCCAGTAGTATTGAGGGGGGCCGAAACCACGAGCAGTACTTC	CASSIEGGRNHEQYF
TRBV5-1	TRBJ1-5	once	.	TGCGCCAGCAGCTTGGAAGGGTATAGCAATCAGCCCCAGCATTTT	CASSLEGYSNQPQHF
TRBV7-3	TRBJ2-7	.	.	TGTGCCAGCAGCCCGAGACCGGGACCCTGGGAGCAGTACTTC	CASSPRPGPWEQYF
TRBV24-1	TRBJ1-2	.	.	TGTGCCACCAGTGATTTTAGTCATGGGTGGGGTAACTATGGCTACACCTTC	CATSDFSHGWGNYGYTF
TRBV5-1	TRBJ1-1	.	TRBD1	TGCGCCAGCAGCCCGGGACAGATGAACACTGAAGCTTTCTTT	CASSPGQMNTEAFF
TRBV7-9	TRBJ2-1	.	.	TGTGCCAGCAGCTTAGCGCTGGGGGGCCTGAATGAGCAGTTCTTC	CASSLALGGLNEQFF
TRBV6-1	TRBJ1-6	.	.	TGTGCCAGCAGTGAAACGGGCAGTTTTTATAATTCACCCCTCCACTTT	CASSETGSFYNSPLHF
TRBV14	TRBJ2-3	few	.	TGTGCCAGCAGCCCACTGAGGGAAGGAGATACGCAGTATTTT	CASSPLREGDTQYF
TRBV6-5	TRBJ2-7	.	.	TGTGCCAGCAGTTACCTCCCCCCAGACAGTTTCGGCGAGCAGTACTTC	CASSYLPPDSFGEQYF